Shown below are 14 T cell receptor beta chains from a single sample sequenced in a study of blood T cell repertoires in COVID-19. Profiling relied on immunoSEQ multiplex PCR, and the TCRdb table lists in-frame clones only, not all of them. The table has 330,000 or so clones, roughly 90% seen once. Source material: PBMCs or T cells enriched from blood (not recorded which). These receptors originate from a woman aged 30 to 39 who had recovered from COVID-19.

The rearrangement links TRBV10-3 to TRBJ2-1; 7 positions agree with TRBD1. The CDR3 sequence is 14 residues long. After removal of 5 bases from V and 0 bases from J, the junction contained 1 base not matched to a gene. Germline assignment: CDR1 ENHRY and CDR2 SYGVKD. The CDR3 protein is CAISRQGSYNEQFF. For the CDR3, the DNA is TGTGCCATCAGTCGACAGGGCTCCTACAATGAGCAGTTCTTC.

The rearrangement uses TRBV23-1 and TRBJ1-5; no clear D. TRBV23-1 is an open reading frame, and its role is uncertain. The CDR3 has 19 amino acids. V was cut by 0 bases and J by 0 bases, with 18 bases left in between. The CDR3: CASSQSGRPIVYSNQPQHF. The CDR3 nucleotides read TGCGCCAGCAGTCAATCGGGCCGGCCCATCGTCTATAGCAATCAGCCCCAGCATTTT.

The rearrangement joins TRBV5-1 to TRBJ2-2; the match to TRBD2 covers 12 bases. CDR1 and CDR2 from the germline V gene are SGHRS and YFSETQ. J gave up 4 bases and V 2 bases, and 9 bases lay outside the gene matches. The CDR3 extends over 18 amino acids. CDR3 in amino acids: CASSFLAGGPWGTGELFF. In DNA form, the CDR3 reads TGCGCCAGCAGCTTCCTAGCGGGAGGGCCTTGGGGCACCGGGGAGCTGTTTTTT.

This clone was detected once. The gene calls are TRBV18 and TRBJ1-3; D remains ambiguous. V shed 3 bases and J shed 4 bases, with 10 bases lying between them. The CDR3 length is 14 residues. The V gene's germline CDR1 is KGHSH and CDR2 LQKENI. The CDR3 DNA reads TGTGCCAGCTCACCGGCGGAGTACGGAAACACCATATATTTT. It encodes CASSPAEYGNTIYF.

The chain combines TRBV7-8 with TRBJ1-2; 11 bases map to TRBD1. The CDR3 runs to 19 residues. With V trimmed by 4 bases and J by 0 bases, 13 bases remained unmatched. Germline loops: CDR1 SGHVS, CDR2 FQNEAQ. CDR3 nucleotide sequence: TGTGCCAGCAGCTCAGCTTCCGGGACAGGGGGGCGAGCTAACTATGGCTACACCTTC. Residues: CASSSASGTGGRANYGYTF.

This rearrangement joins TRBV5-1 to TRBJ2-7, with 11 bases that match TRBD2. With V trimmed by 4 bases and J by 7 bases, 16 bases remained unmatched. Germline assignment: CDR1 SGHRS and CDR2 YFSETQ. There are 17 residues in the CDR3. CDR3 amino acids: CASSGGTSGAPPWEQYF. The CDR3 DNA is TGCGCCAGCAGCGGAGGGACTAGCGGAGCCCCTCCGTGGGAGCAGTACTTC. The variable domain in full, completed from reference TRBV5-1 and TRBJ2-7, reads KAGVTQTPRYLIKTRGQQVTLSCSPISGHRSVSWYQQTPGQGLQFLFEYFSETQRNKGNFPGRFSGRQFSNSRSEMNVSTLELGDSALYLCASSGGTSGAPPWEQYFGPGTRLTVT.

The chain couples TRBV5-4 to TRBJ2-7; 7 positions agree with TRBD2. This CDR3 comprises 16 residues. The germline CDR1 and CDR2 sequences are SGHNT and YYREEE (reference sequence). Trimming cost V 4 bases and J 4 bases; bases outside gene matches: 14. CDR3 sequence (DNA): TGTGCCAGCAGCCCGGATAAGAAGCGGGGATTTTACGAGCAGTACTTC. Its protein product is CASSPDKKRGFYEQYF.

This clone was counted a single time. V usage is TRBV6-4 and J usage is TRBJ2-7, with a possible D match to TRBD2 (6 bases). CDR3 length: 15 residues. Trimming shortened V by 2 bases and J by 3 bases, and 14 bases separated the two germline ends. Germline CDR1 is MRHNA and CDR2 is SNTAGT. The CDR3 region has the DNA TGTGCCAGCAGTGACGAACGGAGGGGACTCTACGAGCAGTACTTC. Residues: CASSDERRGLYEQYF.

This clone is a singleton in its sample. This rearrangement joins TRBV19 to TRBJ2-4, with 7 positions matching TRBD1. The CDR3 loop spans 22 amino acids. Losses at the gene ends were 8 bases for V and 0 bases for J; bases not matched to a gene: 28. Germline assignment: CDR1 LNHDA and CDR2 SQIVND (reference sequence). The CDR3 loop reads CASEADRDSPKRVRLAKNIQYF. The CDR3 nucleotides are TGTGCCAGTGAGGCGGATCGGGACAGTCCCAAAAGGGTCCGACTAGCCAAAAACATTCAGTACTTC. The full variable domain, with the rest looked up from reference TRBV19 and TRBJ2-4, is DGGITQSPKYLFRKEGQNVTLSCEQNLNHDAMYWYRQDPGQGLRLIYYSQIVNDFQKGDIAEGYSVSREKKESFPLTVTSAQKNPTAFYLCASEADRDSPKRVRLAKNIQYFGAGTRLSVL.

This chain connects TRBV20-1 to TRBJ1-1; D remains unclear. The ends were cut back, 3 bases at V and 11 bases at J, with 13 bases in the middle. The CDR3 is made up of 11 amino acids. The germline V gene has CDR1 DFQATT and CDR2 SNEGSKA (reference sequence). CDR3 protein: CSASEGSAAFF. The DNA for the CDR3 is TGCAGTGCTAGTGAGGGCTCGGCGGCTTTCTTT.

The V call is TRBV30, the J call TRBJ1-2; 7 nucleotides align to TRBD1. With V trimmed by 2 bases and J by 8 bases, 8 bases remained unmatched. The germline gives CDR1 GTSNPN, CDR2 SVGIG (reference sequence). The CDR3 runs to 13 residues. CDR3: CAWSQQGFGGYTF. In nucleotides, the CDR3 is TGTGCCTGGAGTCAACAGGGGTTCGGAGGCTACACCTTC.

The chain carries TRBV11-2 and TRBJ2-5, with 10 bases matching TRBD2. CDR1 and CDR2 (germline): SGHAT, FQNNGV. V trimming: 1 base; J trimming: 9 bases; junction bases outside the gene matches: 17. The CDR3 loop spans 18 amino acids. The CDR3: CASSLVPPTSGRQGAQYF. In DNA, the CDR3 is TGTGCCAGCAGCTTAGTCCCTCCGACTAGCGGGCGGCAAGGGGCCCAGTACTTC.

This chain uses TRBV5-1 with TRBJ2-5; no reliable D call. The V end lost 3 bases, the J end lost 2 bases, and 5 bases lay between the germline ends. The CDR3 spans 12 residues. Germline V CDR1 and CDR2: SGHRS, YFSETQ. The chain's CDR3 is CASSSSQETQYF. In DNA, the CDR3 is TGCGCCAGCAGCTCCAGTCAAGAGACCCAGTACTTC.

V usage is TRBV30 and J usage is TRBJ1-2, with 10 bases lining up with TRBD1. V dropped 3 bases and J dropped 4; count of bases not matched to a gene: 5. Germline V gene lookup returns CDR1 GTSNPN and CDR2 SVGIG (reference sequence). The length of the CDR3 is 14 residues. The DNA for the CDR3 is TGTGCCTGGAGCTGGGACAGGGGATTCTATGGCTACACCTTC. Translating it yields CAWSWDRGFYGYTF.